This is a list of T cell receptor beta chains from one sample in a study of control samples from healthy donors and cancer patients. The data were produced by immunoSEQ multiplex PCR, yet TCRdb's version contains in-frame clones alone and is incomplete. The sample lists about 150,000 clones, approximately 96% occurring once. Sequencing was done on a sample of blood. These receptors were collected from a man aged 40-49 years in good health. CDR3s leave out the opening cysteine and the closing phenylalanine or tryptophan.

length: 13; J: TRBJ1-3; V: TRBV12-5; CDR3: ANGLMEGARNTIY
length: 13; J: TRBJ2-6; V: TRBV6-2/TRBV6-3; CDR3: ASSYRGAGANVLT
length: 12; J: TRBJ1-1; V: TRBV10-3; CDR3: AIRGTGGGTEAF
length: 10; J: TRBJ2-2; V: TRBV10-3; CDR3: AISREAGELF
length: 13; J: TRBJ1-5; V: TRBV2; CDR3: ASRTGTGSNQPQH
length: 13; J: TRBJ2-3; V: TRBV24-1; CDR3: ATSDSLKQGFAQY
length: 12; J: TRBJ1-5; V: TRBV6-5; CDR3: ASSPGQGNQPQH
length: 10; J: TRBJ2-1; V: TRBV5-5; CDR3: ASSLALAGEF
length: 15; J: TRBJ1-1; V: TRBV7-9; CDR3: ASSFPWGDRMNTEAF
length: 10; J: TRBJ2-1; V: TRBV18; CDR3: ASSPGGDEQF
length: 12; J: TRBJ1-1; V: TRBV20-1; CDR3: SASRGARDTEAF
length: 13; J: TRBJ2-1; V: TRBV7-2; CDR3: ASSEEGTSYNEQF
length: 12; J: TRBJ1-3; V: TRBV27; CDR3: ASSFTNSGNTIY
length: 10; J: TRBJ1-2; V: TRBV6-5; CDR3: ASSLDRYGYT
length: 10; J: TRBJ1-4; V: TRBV12-3/TRBV12-4; CDR3: ASSSRLEKLF
length: 13; J: TRBJ1-2; V: TRBV18; CDR3: ASSPGQGADYGYT
length: 13; J: TRBJ2-2; V: TRBV7-9; CDR3: ASSSPAIRRGELF
length: 13; J: TRBJ1-5; V: TRBV15; CDR3: ATSRVGGPNQPQH
length: 12; J: TRBJ1-6; V: TRBV19; CDR3: ASSIQGGNSPLH
length: 15; J: TRBJ1-2; V: TRBV24-1; CDR3: ATSDSSLGGGNYGYT
length: 14; J: TRBJ1-6; V: TRBV11-2; CDR3: ASSNKLGGYNSPLH
length: 15; J: TRBJ2-7; V: TRBV27; CDR3: ASSSIGRGGLADEQY
length: 10; J: TRBJ2-1; V: TRBV6-5; CDR3: ASTEGGREQF
length: 13; J: TRBJ2-1; V: TRBV19; CDR3: ASRQGSFPYNEQF
length: 11; J: TRBJ1-5; V: TRBV27; CDR3: ASSLTGNQPQH
length: 12; J: TRBJ1-3; V: TRBV5-1; CDR3: ASSLGRAGNTIY
length: 13; J: TRBJ1-4; V: TRBV5-4; CDR3: ASSFNRGINEKLF
length: 15; J: TRBJ2-5; V: TRBV3-1/TRBV3-2; CDR3: ASTTPLLAGGRETQY
length: 11; J: TRBJ1-2; V: TRBV24-1; CDR3: ATSDPTGRIYT
length: 14; J: TRBJ2-5; V: TRBV5-1; CDR3: ASSLSSSGAGETQY
length: 13; J: TRBJ2-1; V: TRBV24-1; CDR3: ATQGLAGGLNEQF
length: 14; J: TRBJ1-6; V: TRBV7-2; CDR3: ASSVRQGSYNSPLH
length: 12; J: TRBJ1-4; V: TRBV6-6; CDR3: ASSADRSNEKLF
length: 11; J: TRBJ2-7; V: TRBV6-2/TRBV6-3; CDR3: ASSRLAGGEQY
length: 13; J: TRBJ1-5; V: TRBV18; CDR3: ASSLDGTSNQPQH
length: 15; J: TRBJ1-3; V: TRBV28; CDR3: ASSLELGILSGNTIY
length: 13; J: TRBJ1-1; V: TRBV6-5; CDR3: ASRRDRGGNTEAF
length: 11; J: TRBJ2-7; V: TRBV6-6; CDR3: ASSYQDRPEQY
length: 12; J: TRBJ1-5; V: TRBV24-1; CDR3: ATNCMRSNQPQH